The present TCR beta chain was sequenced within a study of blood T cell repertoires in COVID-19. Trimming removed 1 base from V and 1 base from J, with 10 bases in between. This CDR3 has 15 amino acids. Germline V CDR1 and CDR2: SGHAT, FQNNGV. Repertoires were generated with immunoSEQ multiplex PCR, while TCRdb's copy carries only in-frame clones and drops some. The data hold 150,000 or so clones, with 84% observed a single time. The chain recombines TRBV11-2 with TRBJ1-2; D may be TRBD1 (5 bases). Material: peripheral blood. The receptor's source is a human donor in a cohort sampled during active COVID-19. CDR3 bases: TGTGCCAGCAGCTTAGGCGAGACAGATAACTATGGCTACACCTTC. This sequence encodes CASSLGETDNYGYTF.